Described below is a single T cell receptor beta chain sequence and its context. The data were taken from a study of blood T cell repertoires in COVID-19. Measured with immunoSEQ multiplex PCR; TCRdb has only the in-frame clones, and not every one. This sample has 180,000 or so clones, with approximately 85% found just once. Material for sequencing was peripheral blood. The origin of this receptor is a man aged 60 to 69 who had recovered from COVID-19.

This CDR3 is CASSYSTGGHNEQFF. The CDR3, as DNA: TGTGCCAGCAGCTACTCGACAGGGGGCCACAATGAGCAGTTCTTC. The rearrangement links TRBV11-2 to TRBJ2-1; 10 nucleotides line up with TRBD1. Germline values: CDR1 SGHAT, CDR2 FQNNGV. V lost 4 bases, J lost 5 bases, and 5 bases stayed unmatched. This CDR3 has 15 amino acids.